This T cell receptor (beta chain) came from a study of cytomegalovirus exposure and HLA in healthy donors (dated by TCRdb to about 2017). Study-wide context: An earlier analysis of some 600 of the donors reported 276 Gb of sequence data and some 110 million unique TCR beta sequences obtained from about 179 million T cells. An early release that covered more than 550 HLA-typed donors contained around 300 gigabases of sequencing data and 75 million to 100 million unique TCR sequences. Among the roughly 400 genotyped donors, more than 70% belonged to the genetic ancestry cluster associated with self-reported Caucasian donors. The study aimed to test whether cataloging public T cell receptors could reveal signatures of past pathogen exposure. The study used immunosequencing to profile the T cell repertoires of 600 to 850 subjects and linked those repertoires to cytomegalovirus serostatus. A separate validation cohort of over 95 different subjects was used in addition to the approximately 640-subject first cohort. High-throughput TCR immunosequencing, statistical association of individual TCRs with disease status, and machine learning were combined to predict cytomegalovirus infection status. A later analysis re-examined previously published TCR beta repertoires from over 500 donors and added high-resolution HLA genotyping to investigate patterns of TCR occurrence. In the later analysis, no new phenotypic data were used to find candidate immune exposures; instead, reliance was placed on TCR beta sequences and their occurrence across donors. To decide whether each TCR beta V gene segment behaved as functional or pseudogenic, an earlier analysis of fewer than 750 of the donors relied on high-throughput TCR beta sequencing. Donor age, sex, ethnicity and CMV serostatus were compiled together with the repertoire data. In a later genetic analysis, genome-wide SNP genotypes for about three fifths of the 666 donors were used, and that subset was treated as a discovery cohort. All discovery cohort repertoires had been generated using a single sequencing platform. HLA typing covered class I and class II loci at four-digit resolution. Typing coverage differed by locus: A, B, C, DRB1 and DQB1 were typed in roughly 620-640 donors, DQA1 in 500 to 550, DPA1 in 600 to 610, and DPB1 in around 490. Four or five DR-DQ haplotypes were handled as single units for association and clustering because linkage in the cohort was strong. On average, over 200,000 unique TCR beta nucleotide sequences were sequenced per donor among several hundred genotyped donors of the cohort, with roughly a sixth of those sequences being non-productive. What the research found in general, with its limitations: A cluster of highly shared sequence variants was judged likely to represent a technical artifact of the sequencing pipeline. The cohort was sequenced for TCR beta chains only, and without alpha or paired-chain data the features that could be detected were limited. A later analysis found that most CMV-associated TCR beta chains appeared HLA-restricted, with HLA associations seemingly driven largely by CMV exposure. A later analysis reported that several top co-occurrence clusters appeared linked to parvovirus B19, influenza, CMV and Epstein-Barr virus. Roughly uniform sequencing depth across donors was assumed in presence/absence analyses, although this assumption may not hold. In an earlier analysis of about 600 of the donors, most TCR beta V segments appeared in productive rearrangements about 87% or about 30% of the time, broadly matching IMGT annotations. For the cohort, immune exposure information was limited to CMV serostatus. The earlier analysis of nearly 600 of the donors excluded 15 to 20 rarely observed V segments, including chromosome 9 orphons, because counts were too low. When HLA alleles, especially DR and DQ, strongly co-occurred, TCR associations were difficult to assign to individual alleles. The authors suggested that the approach could potentially be extended to other disease states and immunological phenotypes. Because HLA typing was unavailable for some donors at each locus, only the typed subset was used in association tests. Compared with the roughly 670-donor mean, donors in an Asian-associated ancestry cluster had fewer N-insertions in productive TCRs, according to a later genetic analysis. In a later analysis, more than 15,000 TCR beta sequences were associated with specific HLA alleles at a false discovery rate of 0.05. In vitro tests confirmed that three of the cytomegalovirus-associated TCR beta chains recognize cytomegalovirus antigens. A later analysis found that HLA-associated TCR beta chains were more clonally expanded and had lower generation probabilities than equally common non-associated chains. The classifier was reported to diagnose cytomegalovirus status with high specificity and sensitivity in both the original and validation cohorts. According to a later analysis, TCR association rates differed among HLA loci, with DRB1 alleles showing the most associated TCRs and HLA-C alleles showing the fewest. Most TCR sequences were observed very rarely across donors, whereas some public TCRs were present in many individuals. An association between a missense DCLRE1C variant and V-gene and J-gene trimming of TCR beta chains was found in a later genetic analysis and replicated in an independent cohort. The study gave a list of about 150 TCR beta chains associated with cytomegalovirus. Linkage disequilibrium might explain the correlated functional status among segregating V segments, but an unknown experimental factor could not be ruled out. A further reported finding was that TCR beta sequences accurately predicted the HLA-A and HLA-B alleles for most subjects in the first cohort. Some IMGT-functional V segments, including TRBV6-2 and TRBV6-3, could not be distinguished by the 87-base-pair reads and were therefore excluded.

The cohort was made up of around 720 healthy bone marrow donors. At the time of sampling, all cohort members were nominally healthy, though unrecorded immune exposures were likely present. The donor tested CMV seronegative and was one of the 352 seronegative cohort members. Every donor gave a peripheral blood sample, and the peripheral blood mononuclear cells from that sample were used for TCR beta sequencing. Genomic DNA was extracted from the blood cell samples with the Qiagen DNeasy Blood Extraction Kit. As regards this clone: The antigen this receptor binds is unknown. Per-base qualities were not stored, and no clone one base away is much larger.

Reading from cysteine to phenylalanine, the CDR3 counts 13 amino acids. Only CDR3 DNA is held: 39 bases, read in frame from base 1. CDR1 and CDR2 are drawn from the germline V gene (reference sequence): GTSNPN, SVGIG. Clipping removes 1 base from V and 7 bases from J, with 3 as the unmatched junction base count. The library was obtained by the immunoSEQ multiplex PCR assay. For the multiplex PCR, a mixture combining 60 forward primers for TCR Vbeta segments and 13 reverse primers for TCR Jbeta segments was used. Amplification of the CDR3 region of rearranged TCR beta genes was performed with a multiplex PCR assay on genomic DNA. On the Illumina HiSeq System, the amplified TCR beta libraries were sequenced as 87-base-pair reads. On the authors' methods: A later analysis tallied some 79 million unique TCR beta chains across the 550 to 850 repertoires, and about 12 million of those chains were shared by two or more donors. Raw reads were error-corrected and collapsed into unique sequences by a nearest-neighbor algorithm in which closely related sequences were merged to remove PCR and sequencing errors. CDR3 sequences were aligned to IMGT reference sequences to assign V, D and J gene segments. For a sequence to be retained, a match of at least six nucleotides was required to both a V gene segment and a J gene segment. Rearrangements were classified as productive when the CDR3 lacked stop codons and remained in frame with V and J, and all other rearrangements were classified as non-productive. Following IMGT convention, CDR3 was defined as the stretch from the second conserved V-encoded cysteine to the conserved J-encoded phenylalanine. In an earlier analysis of roughly 610 of the donors, sequences lacking an unambiguous match to a single V gene segment were excluded. In an earlier analysis of some 590 of the donors, a V segment was called functional when productive rearrangements were above 56.7%, and segregating when the standard deviation between donors exceeded 5%. A statistical classification framework was built to diagnose cytomegalovirus status from the catalog of TCR beta chain sequences. V and J gene assignment, in a later analysis, came from comparing TCR nucleotide sequences with IMGT/GENE-DB human TR gene sequences. Using the TCRdist pipeline, a later analysis assigned CDR3 sequences along with most-parsimonious VDJ recombination scenarios. In a later analysis, each TCR beta chain was defined by its CDR3 amino acid sequence together with its V-gene family, and reads lacking a unique V-gene family were excluded. As a way to deal with suspected cross-contamination and a sequencing artifact, a later analysis dropped roughly 620 nucleotide sequences that were highly shared and had low generation probability. In a later analysis, a clonal expansion index was calculated for each public chain from normalized within-repertoire ranks of inferred template counts. In a later analysis, generation probabilities were computed with a VDJ recombination model fitted to out-of-frame rearrangements, and the resulting probabilities were checked against IGoR. In a later analysis, TCR-TCR, TCR-HLA and TCR-CMV co-occurrence was scored with hypergeometric tests, and a repertoire-size bias correction was applied to TCR pairs. To estimate false discovery rates, a later analysis permuted the HLA or CMV assignments 20 times. In a later analysis, co-occurring TCRs were grouped using DBSCAN, and TCRdist sequence similarity was added for clustering within HLA-allele-positive subsets. Repertoires with fewer than 30,000 or more than 120,000 public chains were left out of co-occurrence clustering, as were about five repertoires with anomalous nucleotide sharing. TCRdb carries this immuneACCESS record with in-frame sequences only. Its versions omit some clonotypes, under half of them owing to an unresolved V gene in the studies checked, with the rest unexplained. V, J and clone size were drawn from that table, and D and trimming were deduced from the DNA. Present in this sample are about 60,000 clones, around four fifths of which were seen just once. The top ten hold approximately 4.2% of the sample.

The sequence came from a young woman in good health and CMV-seronegative. The sample consisted of PBMCs. Recombination connected TRBV30 to TRBJ2-7; 11 junctional bases match TRBD2. The CDR3 amino acid sequence is: CAWSGLAGLEQYF. The DNA reads TGTGCCTGGAGTGGACTAGCGGGATTGGAGCAGTACTTC.